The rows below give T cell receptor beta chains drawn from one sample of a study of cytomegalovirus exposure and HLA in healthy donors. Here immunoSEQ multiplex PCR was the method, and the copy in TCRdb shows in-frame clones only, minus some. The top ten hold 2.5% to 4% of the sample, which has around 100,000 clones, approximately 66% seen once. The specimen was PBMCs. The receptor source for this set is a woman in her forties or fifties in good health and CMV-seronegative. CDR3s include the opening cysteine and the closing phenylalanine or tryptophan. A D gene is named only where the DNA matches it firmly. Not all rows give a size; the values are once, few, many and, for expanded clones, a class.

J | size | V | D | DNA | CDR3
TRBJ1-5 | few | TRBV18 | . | TGTGCCAGCTCACCGCTATCAGGGGCTGATCAGCCCCAGCATTTT | CASSPLSGADQPQHF
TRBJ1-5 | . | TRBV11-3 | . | TGTGCCAGCAGCTTACCCGAACATAGCAATCAGCCCCAGCATTTT | CASSLPEHSNQPQHF
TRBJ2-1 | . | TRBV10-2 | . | TGCGCCAGCAGTGACAGTCTCTACAATGAGCAGTTCTTC | CASSDSLYNEQFF
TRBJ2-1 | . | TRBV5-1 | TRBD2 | TGCGCCAGCAGCTCCACTAGCGGACTTTACAATGAGCAGTTCTTC | CASSSTSGLYNEQFF
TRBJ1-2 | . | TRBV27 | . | TGTGCCAGCAGCCCATACGGTCGTGGACACCAGGGCTACACCTTC | CASSPYGRGHQGYTF
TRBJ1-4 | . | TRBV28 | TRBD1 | TGTGCCAGCAGTTTACAGGGGGCTGCTAATGAAAAACTGTTTTTT | CASSLQGAANEKLFF
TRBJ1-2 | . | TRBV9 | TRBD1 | TGTGCCAGCAGCGTCGGACAGGGGTTTACCTTC | CASSVGQGFTF
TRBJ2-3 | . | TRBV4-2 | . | TGTGCCAGCAGCGATCGACAGACGATATACACAGATACGCAGTATTTT | CASSDRQTIYTDTQYF
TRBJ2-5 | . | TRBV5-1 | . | TGCGCCAGCAGCGCGACAGTAAACCAAGAGACCCAGTACTTC | CASSATVNQETQYF
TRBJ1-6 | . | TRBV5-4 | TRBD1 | TGTGCCAGCAGCGGGGGACAGGTAAATTCACCCCTCCGCTTT | CASSGGQVNSPLRF
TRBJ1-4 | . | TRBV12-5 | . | TGTGCTAGTGGTGGTACGGCAGGAACTAATGAAAAACTGTTTTTT | CASGGTAGTNEKLFF
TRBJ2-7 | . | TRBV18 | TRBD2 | TGTGCCAGCTCCCATCGCGGGACTAGCGGTTTAGGCGAGCAGTACTTC | CASSHRGTSGLGEQYF
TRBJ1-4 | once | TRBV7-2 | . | TGTGCCAGCAGTTTAGGGGTAGGGGTGGTTAATGAAAAACTGTTTTTT | CASSLGVGVVNEKLFF
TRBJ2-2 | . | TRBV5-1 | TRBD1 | TGCGCCAGCAGCTATTCGACAGGGGCCGGGGAGCTGTTTTTT | CASSYSTGAGELFF
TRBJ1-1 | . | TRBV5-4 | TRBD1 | TGTGCCAGCAGCTCGGGACAGGGAAATTTGAACACTGAAGCTTTCTTT | CASSSGQGNLNTEAFF
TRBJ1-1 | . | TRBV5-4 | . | TGTGCCAGCAGCTTGGCCGGGGGTGTGAACACTGAAGCTTTCTTT | CASSLAGGVNTEAFF
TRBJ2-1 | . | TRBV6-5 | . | TGTGCCAGCCGAGGGACTTTCTCCTACAATGAGCAGTTCTTC | CASRGTFSYNEQFF
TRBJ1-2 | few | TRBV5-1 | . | TGCGCCAGCACAGGGAACTATGGCTACACCTTC | CASTGNYGYTF
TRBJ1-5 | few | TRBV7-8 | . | TGTGCCAGCAGCTTAGCGGGGGCGGGCAATCAGCCCCAGCATTTT | CASSLAGAGNQPQHF
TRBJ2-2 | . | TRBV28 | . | TGTGCCAGCCAGGGGGCAGCGGGACAGAACACCGGGGAGCTGTTTTTT | CASQGAAGQNTGELFF
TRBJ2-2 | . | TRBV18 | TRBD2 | TGTGCCAGCTCACCTCCAGCGGGAGGTCCCACCGGGGAGCTGTTTTTT | CASSPPAGGPTGELFF
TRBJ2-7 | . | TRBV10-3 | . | TGTGCCACCGTCTCAACGGACAGACCCTACGAGCAGTACTTC | CATVSTDRPYEQYF
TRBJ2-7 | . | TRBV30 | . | TGTGCCTGGAGGACCCGACAGACCCTCACCTACGAGCGGTACTTC | CAWRTRQTLTYERYF